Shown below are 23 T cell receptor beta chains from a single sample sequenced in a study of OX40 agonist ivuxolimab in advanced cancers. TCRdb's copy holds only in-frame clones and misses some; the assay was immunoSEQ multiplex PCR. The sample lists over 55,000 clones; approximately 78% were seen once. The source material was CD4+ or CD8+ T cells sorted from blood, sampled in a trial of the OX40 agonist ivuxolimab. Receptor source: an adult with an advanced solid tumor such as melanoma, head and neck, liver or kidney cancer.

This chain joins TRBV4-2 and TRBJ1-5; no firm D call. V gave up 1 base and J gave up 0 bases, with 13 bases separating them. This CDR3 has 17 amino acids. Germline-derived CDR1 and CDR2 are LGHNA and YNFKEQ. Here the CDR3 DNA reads TGTGCCAGCAGCCAAGTAGTAGGGCCCTATAGCAATCAGCCCCAGCATTTT. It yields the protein CASSQVVGPYSNQPQHF.

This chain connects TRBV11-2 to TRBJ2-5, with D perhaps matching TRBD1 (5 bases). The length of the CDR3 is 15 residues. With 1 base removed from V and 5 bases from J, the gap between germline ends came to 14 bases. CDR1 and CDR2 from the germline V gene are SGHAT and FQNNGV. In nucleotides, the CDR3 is TGTGCCAGCAGCTTAGGCCCCCAGGGTCGGGAGACCCAGTACTTC. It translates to CASSLGPQGRETQYF. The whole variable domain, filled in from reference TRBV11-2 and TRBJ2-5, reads EAGVAQSPRYKIIEKRQSVAFWCNPISGHATLYWYQQILGQGPKLLIQFQNNGVVDDSQLPKDRFSAERLKGVDSTLKIQPAKLEDSAVYLCASSLGPQGRETQYFGPGTRLLVL.

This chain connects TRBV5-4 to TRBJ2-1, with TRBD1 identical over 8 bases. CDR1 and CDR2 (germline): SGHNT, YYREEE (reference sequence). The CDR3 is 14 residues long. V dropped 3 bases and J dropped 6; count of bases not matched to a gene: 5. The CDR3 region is CASSSRTGINEQFF. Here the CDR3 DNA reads TGTGCCAGCAGCTCAAGGACAGGGATCAATGAGCAGTTCTTC.

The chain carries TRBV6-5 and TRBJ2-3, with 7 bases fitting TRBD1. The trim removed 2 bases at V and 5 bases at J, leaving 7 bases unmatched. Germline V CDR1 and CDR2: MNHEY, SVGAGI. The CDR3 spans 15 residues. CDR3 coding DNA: TGTGCCAGCAGTTACAGAGGGGGCGTTGGAGATACGCAGTATTTT. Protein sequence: CASSYRGGVGDTQYF.

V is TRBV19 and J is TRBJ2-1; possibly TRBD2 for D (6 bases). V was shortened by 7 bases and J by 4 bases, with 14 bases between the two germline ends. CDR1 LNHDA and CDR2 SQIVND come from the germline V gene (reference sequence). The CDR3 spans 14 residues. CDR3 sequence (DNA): TGTGCCAGTACCCGGAGGGCCGGATACAATGAGCAGTTCTTC. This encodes CASTRRAGYNEQFF. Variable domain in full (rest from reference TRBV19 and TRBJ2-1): DGGITQSPKYLFRKEGQNVTLSCEQNLNHDAMYWYRQDPGQGLRLIYYSQIVNDFQKGDIAEGYSVSREKKESFPLTVTSAQKNPTAFYLCASTRRAGYNEQFFGPGTRLTVL.

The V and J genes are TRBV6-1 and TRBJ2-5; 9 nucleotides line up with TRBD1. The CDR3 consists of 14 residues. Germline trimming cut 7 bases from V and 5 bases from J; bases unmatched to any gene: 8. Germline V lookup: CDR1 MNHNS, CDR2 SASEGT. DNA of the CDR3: TGTGCCAGCAACTTACAGGGGGCTGGGGAGACCCAGTACTTC. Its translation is CASNLQGAGETQYF.

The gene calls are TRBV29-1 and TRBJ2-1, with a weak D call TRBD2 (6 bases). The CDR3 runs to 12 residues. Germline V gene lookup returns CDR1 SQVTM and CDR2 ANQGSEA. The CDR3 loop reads CSLPLGGPEQFF. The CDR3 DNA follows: TGCAGTCTACCCCTAGGAGGGCCTGAGCAGTTCTTC.

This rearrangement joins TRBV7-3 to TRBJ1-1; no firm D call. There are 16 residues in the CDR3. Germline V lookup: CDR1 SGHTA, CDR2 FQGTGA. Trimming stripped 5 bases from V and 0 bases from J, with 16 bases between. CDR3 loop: CASSTFGAELNTEAFF. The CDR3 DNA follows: TGTGCCAGCAGCACCTTCGGTGCAGAATTGAACACTGAAGCTTTCTTT.

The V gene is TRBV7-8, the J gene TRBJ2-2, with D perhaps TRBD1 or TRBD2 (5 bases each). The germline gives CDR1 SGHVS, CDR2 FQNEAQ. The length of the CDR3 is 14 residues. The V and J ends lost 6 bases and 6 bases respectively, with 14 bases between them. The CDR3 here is CASRRDVSAGELFF. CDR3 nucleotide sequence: TGTGCCAGCAGACGGGACGTTAGTGCCGGGGAGCTGTTTTTT.

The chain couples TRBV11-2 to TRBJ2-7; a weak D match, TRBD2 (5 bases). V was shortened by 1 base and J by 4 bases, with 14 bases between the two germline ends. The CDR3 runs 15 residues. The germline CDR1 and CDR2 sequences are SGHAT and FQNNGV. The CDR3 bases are TGTGCCAGCAGCTTAGGATGGGGATCGGGGTACGAGCAGTACTTC. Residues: CASSLGWGSGYEQYF.

CDR3 loop: CASSATGNNEQFF. CDR3 nucleotides: TGTGCCAGCAGCGCGACAGGGAACAATGAGCAGTTCTTC. The chain recombines TRBV7-3 with TRBJ2-1; 7 bases match TRBD1. The junction had 3 bases not matched to a gene; V was cut back by 5 bases and J by 5 bases. The CDR3 covers 13 residues. CDR1 and CDR2 (germline): SGHTA, FQGTGA.

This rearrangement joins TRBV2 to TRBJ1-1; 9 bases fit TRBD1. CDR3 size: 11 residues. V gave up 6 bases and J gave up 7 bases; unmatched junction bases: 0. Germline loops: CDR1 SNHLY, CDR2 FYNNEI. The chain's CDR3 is CASRGQGEAFF. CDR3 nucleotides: TGTGCCAGCAGGGGACAGGGTGAAGCTTTCTTT.

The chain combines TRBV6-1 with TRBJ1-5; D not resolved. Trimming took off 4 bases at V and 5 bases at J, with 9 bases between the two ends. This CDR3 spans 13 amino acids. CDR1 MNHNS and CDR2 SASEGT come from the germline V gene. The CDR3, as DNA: TGTGCCAGCAGTGGCATGGGAGATCAGCCCCAGCATTTT. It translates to CASSGMGDQPQHF.

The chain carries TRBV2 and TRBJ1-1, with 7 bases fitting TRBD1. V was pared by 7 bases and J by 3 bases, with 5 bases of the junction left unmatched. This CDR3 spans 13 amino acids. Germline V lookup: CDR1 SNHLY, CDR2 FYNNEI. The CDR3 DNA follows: TGTGCCAGCAAGGTAGACAGGGACACTGAAGCTTTCTTT. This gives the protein CASKVDRDTEAFF.

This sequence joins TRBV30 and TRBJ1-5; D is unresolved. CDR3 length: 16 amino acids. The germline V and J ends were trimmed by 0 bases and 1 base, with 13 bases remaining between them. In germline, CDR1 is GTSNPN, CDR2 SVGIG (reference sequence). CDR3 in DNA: TGTGCCTGGAGTGTACGAGGTCTCCTCAGCAATCAGCCCCAGCATTTT. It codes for CAWSVRGLLSNQPQHF.

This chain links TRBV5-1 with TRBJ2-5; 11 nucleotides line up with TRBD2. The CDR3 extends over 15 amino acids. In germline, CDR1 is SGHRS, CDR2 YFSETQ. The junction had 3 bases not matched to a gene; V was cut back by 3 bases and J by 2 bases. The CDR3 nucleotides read TGCGCCAGCAGCTACGGGACTAGCGGACAAGAGACCCAGTACTTC. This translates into CASSYGTSGQETQYF.

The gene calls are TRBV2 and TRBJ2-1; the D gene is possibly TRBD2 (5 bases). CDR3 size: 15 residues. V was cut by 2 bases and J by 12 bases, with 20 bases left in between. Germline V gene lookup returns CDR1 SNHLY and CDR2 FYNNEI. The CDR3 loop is CASSENLASPRVQFF. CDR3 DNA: TGTGCCAGCAGTGAAAACCTAGCCTCCCCCAGAGTGCAGTTCTTC. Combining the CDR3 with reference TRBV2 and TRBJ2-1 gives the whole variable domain EPEVTQTPSHQVTQMGQEVILRCVPISNHLYFYWYRQILGQKVEFLVSFYNNEISEKSEIFDDQFSVERPDGSNFTLKIRSTKLEDSAMYFCASSENLASPRVQFFGPGTRLTVL.

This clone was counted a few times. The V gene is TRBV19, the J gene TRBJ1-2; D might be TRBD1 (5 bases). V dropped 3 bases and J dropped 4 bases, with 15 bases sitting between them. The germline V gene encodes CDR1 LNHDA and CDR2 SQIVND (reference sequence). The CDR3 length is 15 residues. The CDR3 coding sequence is TGTGCCAGTAGTATCGAGGGGTCGTCTGGCTATGGCTACACCTTC. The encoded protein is CASSIEGSSGYGYTF.

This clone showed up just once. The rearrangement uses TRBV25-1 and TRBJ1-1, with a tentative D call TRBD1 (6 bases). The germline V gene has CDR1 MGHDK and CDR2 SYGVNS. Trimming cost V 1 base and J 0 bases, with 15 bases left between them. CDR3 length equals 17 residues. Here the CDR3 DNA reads TGTGCCAGCAGTGAATCCCCCCCCACAGGGATGAACACTGAAGCTTTCTTT. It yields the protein CASSESPPTGMNTEAFF. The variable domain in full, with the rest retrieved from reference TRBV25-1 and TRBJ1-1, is EADIYQTPRYLVIGTGKKITLECSQTMGHDKMYWYQQDPGMELHLIHYSYGVNSTEKGDLSSESTVSRIRTEHFPLTLESARPSHTSQYLCASSESPPTGMNTEAFFGQGTRLTVV.

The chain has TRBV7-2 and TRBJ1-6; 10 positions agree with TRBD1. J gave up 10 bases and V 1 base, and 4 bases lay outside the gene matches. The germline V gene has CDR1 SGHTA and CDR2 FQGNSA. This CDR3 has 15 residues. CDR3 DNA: TGTGCCAGCAGCTTAGAGGGACAGGGGAACTCACCCCTCCACTTT. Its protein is CASSLEGQGNSPLHF.

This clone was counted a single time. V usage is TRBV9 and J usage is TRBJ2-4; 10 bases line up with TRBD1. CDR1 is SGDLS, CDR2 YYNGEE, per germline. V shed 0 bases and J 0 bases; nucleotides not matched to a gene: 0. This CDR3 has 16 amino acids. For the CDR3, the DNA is TGTGCCAGCAGCGTAGGACAGGGGGCAGCCAAAAACATTCAGTACTTC. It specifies CASSVGQGAAKNIQYF.

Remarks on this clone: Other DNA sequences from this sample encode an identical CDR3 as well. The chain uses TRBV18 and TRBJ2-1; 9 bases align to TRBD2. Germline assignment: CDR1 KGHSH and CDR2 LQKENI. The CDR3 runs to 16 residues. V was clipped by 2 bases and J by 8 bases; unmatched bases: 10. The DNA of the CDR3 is TGTGCCAGCTCACCATTGGCGGGAGGGCCCAAAGATGAGCAGTTCTTC. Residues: CASSPLAGGPKDEQFF.

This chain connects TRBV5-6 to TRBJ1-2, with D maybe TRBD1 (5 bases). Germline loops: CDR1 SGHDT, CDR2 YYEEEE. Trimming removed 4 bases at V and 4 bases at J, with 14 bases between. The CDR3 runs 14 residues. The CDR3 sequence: CASSMQGRVYGYTF. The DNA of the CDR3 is TGTGCCAGCAGCATGCAGGGTAGGGTCTATGGCTACACCTTC.